A single sample gave rise to the 13 T cell receptor beta chains below, sequenced in a study of blood T cell repertoires in COVID-19 (dated by TCRdb to the early 2020s). Library method: the immunoSEQ multiplex PCR assay. TCRdb obtained this table from immuneACCESS and retained in-frame rearrangements with V and J assigned. These tables miss some clones; where compared with another copy, unresolved V genes account for less than half of the shortfall, and the remainder is unexplained. Counted in this sample were roughly 310,000 clones; around 90% of them appeared once. 2.6% of the sample belongs to the ten largest clones. The sequencing input was PBMCs or T cells enriched from blood (not recorded which). The receptors here all came from a man in his sixties who had recovered from COVID-19.

CDR3 region: CASWGRRNEKLFF. CDR3 DNA sequence: TGTGCCAGCTGGGGCAGGAGAAATGAAAAACTGTTTTTT. This chain joins TRBV2 and TRBJ1-4; tentative D call: TRBD1 (5 bases). CDR3 length equals 13 residues. Germline V gene sequence: CDR1 SNHLY, CDR2 FYNNEI. Trimming took 8 bases from V and 5 from J, leaving 12 bases between them.

This clone was detected only once. V is TRBV9 and J is TRBJ1-6, with 7 bases lining up with TRBD1. CDR3 length: 16 amino acids. V was pared by 4 bases and J by 0 bases, with 4 bases of the junction left unmatched. The germline V gene has CDR1 SGDLS and CDR2 YYNGEE. DNA of the CDR3: TGTGCCAGCAGCCAGGACAGGCACTCCTATAATTCACCCCTCCACTTT. It codes for CASSQDRHSYNSPLHF.

This clone has just one count. V gene TRBV12-3 or TRBV12-4 combines with J gene TRBJ1-1; TRBD1 aligns across 8 bases. This CDR3 is 13 amino acids long. V was clipped by 2 bases and J by 7 bases; unmatched bases: 3. CDR3 in amino acids: CASSLQGAVEAFF. Here the CDR3 DNA reads TGTGCCAGCAGTTTACAGGGGGCTGTTGAAGCTTTCTTT.

CDR3 sequence (DNA): TGTGCCAGCAGGATAGACTACGGGGGGAACTATGGCTACACCTTC. As protein: CASRIDYGGNYGYTF. J is TRBJ1-2 and V is TRBV7-9, with D possibly being TRBD1 (5 bases). The V gene lost 6 bases and the J gene lost 2 bases, with 16 bases spanning the gap. This CDR3 spans 15 amino acids. CDR1 is SEHNR, CDR2 FQNEAQ, per germline (reference sequence).

The chain is built from TRBV4-2 and TRBJ2-3; D is possibly TRBD2 (6 bases). V lost 2 bases to trimming and J lost 1 base, with 13 bases between them. CDR3 length equals 16 residues. Germline loops: CDR1 LGHNA, CDR2 YNFKEQ. As DNA, the CDR3 is TGTGCCAGCAGCCAATTAGCGGCCATTGGCACAGATACGCAGTATTTT. Its translation is CASSQLAAIGTDTQYF.

This clone was detected once. The sample contains more than one DNA sequence encoding this CDR3. The chain combines TRBV7-2 with TRBJ1-2, with unresolved D. CDR3 length: 13 amino acids. CDR1 is SGHTA and CDR2 is FQGNSA in the germline V gene. Trimming cost V 1 base and J 4 bases, with 7 bases left between them. This CDR3 is CASSLDRGYGYTF. Written as DNA, the CDR3 is TGTGCCAGCAGCTTAGATCGGGGCTATGGCTACACCTTC.

The V call is TRBV3-1 (or the pseudogene TRBV3-2), the J call TRBJ1-2; the D gene is possibly TRBD1 (5 bases). Per the germline V gene, CDR1 is LGHDT and CDR2 is YNNKEL (reference sequence). The CDR3 has 15 residues. The V end lost 4 bases, the J end lost 4 bases, and 16 bases lay between the germline ends. This chain's CDR3 is CASSPVSRTSYGYTF. DNA of the CDR3: TGTGCCAGCAGCCCGGTCTCTCGGACAAGCTATGGCTACACCTTC.

V and J are TRBV7-9 and TRBJ1-2; D remains ambiguous. In germline, CDR1 is SEHNR, CDR2 FQNEAQ (reference sequence). This CDR3 has 16 residues. V was clipped by 5 bases and J by 4 bases, with 20 bases between them. CDR3 in DNA: TGTGCCAGCAGCCCCGCTCTCGGGGATTTTTCCTATGGCTACACCTTC. Amino acid sequence: CASSPALGDFSYGYTF.

CDR3 sequence reads: CASSVGGGQNTEAFF. In DNA form, the CDR3 reads TGTGCCAGCAGCGTAGGGGGGGGCCAGAACACTGAAGCTTTCTTT. The chain carries TRBV9 and TRBJ1-1, with D maybe TRBD1 (6 bases). The CDR3 runs 15 residues. Germline values: CDR1 SGDLS, CDR2 YYNGEE. With 0 bases removed from V and 1 base from J, the gap between germline ends came to 10 bases.

The gene calls are TRBV9 and TRBJ1-1; the D gene is possibly TRBD1 (5 bases). The CDR3 runs 14 residues. CDR1 and CDR2 from the germline V gene are SGDLS and YYNGEE. Trimming took 0 bases from V and 4 from J, leaving 10 bases between them. CDR3 sequence reads: CASSVVGGTTEAFF. The CDR3 bases are TGTGCCAGCAGCGTAGTTGGCGGGACCACTGAAGCTTTCTTT.

The rearrangement links TRBV18 to TRBJ1-5; a weak D match, TRBD1 (6 bases). Germline V gene data show CDR1 as KGHSH and CDR2 as LQKENI. The CDR3 runs 13 residues. Trimming pared 2 bases from V and 6 bases from J, leaving 8 bases between. The CDR3 nucleotides are TGTGCCAGCTCACCAACAGGGCCTCAGCCCCAGCATTTT. It specifies CASSPTGPQPQHF. The full variable domain, rest sourced from reference TRBV18 and TRBJ1-5, is NAGVMQNPRHLVRRRGQEARLRCSPMKGHSHVYWYRQLPEEGLKFMVYLQKENIIDESGMPKERFSAEFPKEGPSILRIQQVVRGDSAAYFCASSPTGPQPQHFGDGTRLSIL.

This clone was observed a single time. CDR3 in DNA: TGTGCCAGCAGCCGGGCTAGCGGGGGGCGGGATGAGCAGTTCTTC. Amino acid sequence: CASSRASGGRDEQFF. The V gene is TRBV7-9, the J gene TRBJ2-1; 11 bases are a match to TRBD2. Germline assignment: CDR1 SEHNR and CDR2 FQNEAQ (reference sequence). Unmatched junction bases numbered 8, after V lost 5 bases and J lost 8 bases. The CDR3 contains 15 residues.

This chain links TRBV11-3 with TRBJ2-1; maybe TRBD1 (6 bases). Per germline, CDR1 SGHNT and CDR2 YENEEA. V lost 2 bases and J 3 bases, leaving 14 bases between the germline ends. The CDR3 totals 16 residues. The CDR3 spells CASSLTTDRYYNEQFF. The CDR3 DNA follows: TGTGCCAGCAGCTTAACCACGGACAGATACTACAATGAGCAGTTCTTC.